These 22 T cell receptor beta chains were sequenced from one sample in a study of CD8 T cells in Susac syndrome. RNA, at about 0.45 to 1 ug, was reverse transcribed with random hexamers. TCRdb re-derived calls from the immunoSEQ multiplex PCR reads in MiXCR, one entry per CDR3 protein. Of about 190,000 distinct CDR3 sequences in the sample, about 91% were seen once. Sequencing was done on a sample of CD4+ T cells from PBMCs. Source of these receptors: a human donor with Susac syndrome.

V gene TRBV6-4 combines with J gene TRBJ2-1; 11 bases align to TRBD2. Germline CDR1 MRHNA, CDR2 SNTAGT. The CDR3 extends over 17 amino acids. The junction had 11 bases not matched to a gene; V was cut back by 4 bases and J by 6 bases. The CDR3 nucleotides read TGTGCCAGCAGTGTTATACTAGCGGGAGAGGATCGCAATGAGCAGTTCTTC. Translated: CASSVILAGEDRNEQFF.

J is TRBJ1-6 and V is TRBV4-1, with D uncertain. Germline values: CDR1 MGHRA, CDR2 YSYEKL. The CDR3 contains 18 residues. V was trimmed by 0 bases and J by 8 bases, leaving 20 bases between them. This chain's CDR3 is CASSQDLGRNLRYSPLHF. CDR3 sequence (DNA): TGCGCCAGCAGCCAAGATCTCGGACGCAACCTGAGATATTCACCCCTCCACTTT.

The rearrangement joins TRBV10-2 to TRBJ1-1; a weak D match, TRBD1 (6 bases). Between the trimmed V and J ends, which lost 0 bases and 9 bases, there was a span of 14 bases. There are 14 residues in the CDR3. Germline V gene lookup returns CDR1 WSHSY and CDR2 SAAADI. The CDR3 loop is CASSESTGLGKAFF. The CDR3 nucleotides read TGCGCCAGCAGTGAGTCGACAGGTTTGGGGAAAGCTTTCTTT.

This chain joins TRBV19 and TRBJ2-5, with 11 bases matching TRBD2. Losses at the gene ends were 5 bases for V and 1 base for J; bases not matched to a gene: 3. The CDR3 is made up of 15 amino acids. Germline lookup yields CDR1 LNHDA and CDR2 SQIVND (reference sequence). The CDR3 DNA reads TGTGCCAGTAGTGGGCTAGCGGGGGGCCAAGAGACCCAGTACTTC. Its protein is CASSGLAGGQETQYF.

The chain employs TRBV5-1 and TRBJ1-2, with 9 bases identical to TRBD1. From germline, CDR1 is SGHRS and CDR2 YFSETQ. V was pared by 0 bases and J by 7 bases, with 4 bases of the junction left unmatched. This CDR3 is 14 amino acids long. CDR3 sequence reads: CASSLEGQGSGYTF. The CDR3 DNA is TGCGCCAGCAGCTTGGAGGGACAGGGAAGTGGCTACACCTTC.

This clonotype is a singleton in its sample. A read error may produce the germline difference seen at one junction end. The gene calls are TRBV7-3 and TRBJ1-1; D gene ambiguous. The germline V gene encodes CDR1 SGHTA and CDR2 FQGTGA. CDR3 length: 13 amino acids. In DNA, the CDR3 is TGTGCCAGCAGTCCGGGAGTGAACTCTGAAGCTTTCTTT. It specifies CASSPGVNSEAFF.

This rearrangement joins TRBV20-1 to TRBJ2-7; TRBD2 matches 10 bases. Germline lookup yields CDR1 DFQATT and CDR2 SNEGSKA (reference sequence). CDR3 length: 15 residues. V shed 6 bases and J 2 bases; nucleotides not matched to a gene: 10. This CDR3 reads CSALPLAGATYEQYF. The CDR3 region has the DNA TGCAGTGCCCTCCCTCTAGCGGGGGCAACCTACGAGCAGTACTTC.

This sequence joins TRBV6-5 and TRBJ2-1; TRBD2 aligns across 14 bases. Germline V gene lookup returns CDR1 MNHEY and CDR2 SVGAGI. The CDR3 runs 18 residues. The ends lost 3 bases at V and 6 bases at J; junction bases unmatched: 10. CDR3 protein: CASSYSGTSGGVGNEQFF. CDR3 DNA: TGTGCCAGCAGTTATTCCGGGACTAGCGGGGGAGTCGGCAATGAGCAGTTCTTC.

The chain recombines TRBV2 with TRBJ2-5; possibly TRBD1 for D (5 bases). CDR1 and CDR2 (germline): SNHLY, FYNNEI. The V end was cut by 8 bases, the J end by 4 bases, with 14 bases between. This CDR3 is 13 amino acids long. Here the CDR3 DNA reads TGTGCCAGCCAAGGGGAAATGGGAGAGACCCAGTACTTC. Residues: CASQGEMGETQYF.

This rearrangement joins TRBV9 to TRBJ2-1, with TRBD2 identical over 12 bases. This CDR3 has 18 amino acids. The trim removed 3 bases at V and 4 bases at J, leaving 11 bases unmatched. Germline V lookup: CDR1 SGDLS, CDR2 YYNGEE. The CDR3, as DNA: TGTGCCAGCAGCGGCGGCCTAGCGGGAGGGCCTCGGTACAATGAGCAGTTCTTC. It encodes CASSGGLAGGPRYNEQFF.

The chain has TRBV2 and TRBJ2-2, with 9 bases matching TRBD2. This CDR3 has 15 residues. Germline CDR1 is SNHLY and CDR2 is FYNNEI. The V gene end was trimmed by 5 bases and the J gene end by 4 bases; junction bases not matched to a gene: 5. DNA for the CDR3: TGTGCCAGCAGTCTAGCGGGGCAAATCACCGGGGAGCTGTTTTTT. It translates to CASSLAGQITGELFF.

This clonotype has a single count. This chain connects TRBV4-1 to TRBJ1-1, with 8 bases aligning to TRBD1. The V and J ends lost 1 base and 3 bases, in that order; junction bases with no gene match: 10. In germline, CDR1 is MGHRA, CDR2 YSYEKL. The CDR3 is 17 amino acids. DNA of the CDR3: TGCGCCAGCAGCCAAGCCATAGGGACAGGACTTTACACTGAAGCTTTCTTT. Translation gives CASSQAIGTGLYTEAFF.

The DNA for the CDR3 is TGTGCCAGCAGTGGTACATTCGTACAAGAGACCCAGTACTTC. Amino acid sequence: CASSGTFVQETQYF. V usage is TRBV2 and J usage is TRBJ2-5; D is undetermined. V gave up 4 bases and J gave up 2 bases, with 11 bases separating them. The CDR3 extends over 14 amino acids. CDR1 and CDR2 from the germline V gene are SNHLY and FYNNEI.

This clonotype was counted once. The rearrangement joins TRBV5-6 to TRBJ2-7, with D possibly TRBD1 on 6 matching bases. Germline V gene lookup returns CDR1 SGHDT and CDR2 YYEEEE. V lost 2 bases and J 5 bases, leaving 11 bases between the germline ends. CDR3 length: 13 residues. The CDR3 protein is CASSFQGLDEQYF. CDR3 DNA: TGTGCCAGCAGCTTTCAGGGGTTAGACGAGCAGTACTTC.

This chain uses TRBV3-1 with TRBJ2-5, with 11 bases fitting TRBD2. Unmatched junction bases numbered 5, after V lost 3 bases and J lost 5 bases. Germline-derived CDR1 and CDR2 are LGHDT and YNNKEL (reference sequence). The CDR3 sequence is 15 residues long. This CDR3 reads CASSHLAGGGETQYF. CDR3 nucleotide sequence: TGTGCCAGCAGCCACCTAGCGGGGGGAGGCGAGACCCAGTACTTC.

This chain connects TRBV7-2 to TRBJ2-1, with D unclear. Trimming removed 6 bases from V and 0 bases from J, with 9 bases in between. The CDR3 is 14 residues long. Germline V lookup: CDR1 SGHTA, CDR2 FQGNSA. The CDR3 loop reads CASSKTGSYNEQFF. DNA of the CDR3: TGTGCCAGCAGTAAGACTGGCTCCTACAATGAGCAGTTCTTC.

The CDR3 nucleotides are TGCAGCGAAGATAAAGCGGGAGGACGTGAGCAGTTCTTC. This gives the protein CSEDKAGGREQFF. This chain joins TRBV20-1 and TRBJ2-1, with TRBD2 matching 9 bases. The CDR3 covers 13 residues. Germline V lookup: CDR1 DFQATT, CDR2 SNEGSKA (reference sequence).

J is TRBJ2-7 and V is TRBV5-4, with 9 bases aligning to TRBD1. The germline V gene has CDR1 SGHNT and CDR2 YYREEE (reference sequence). The CDR3 totals 13 residues. Unmatched junction bases numbered 2, after V lost 4 bases and J lost 3 bases. The DNA for the CDR3 is TGTGCCAGCAGCACGACAGGGGGCTACGAGCAGTACTTC. This gives the protein CASSTTGGYEQYF.

A remark on this clonotype: The junction departs from germline at one end; a sequencing error may be responsible. This chain connects TRBV11-2 to TRBJ2-7; no reliable D call. CDR3 length equals 12 residues. Per the germline V gene, CDR1 is SGHAT and CDR2 is FQNNGV. The CDR3 region has the DNA TGTGCCAGCAGTTTAGTCGGGTACGAGCAGTACTTC. Its protein is CASSLVGYEQYF.

Concerning this clonotype: Because the CDR3's place on the DNA is in doubt, the DNA is left out and the CDR3 is given as listed by TCRdb. The chain has TRBV2 and TRBJ2-3; the table's TRBD1 call for D was not verified on the DNA. The CDR3 is 13 residues long, counting both termini. Germline loops: CDR1 SNHLY, CDR2 FYNNEI. The CDR3 loop reads CASSPELPLWQYF.

The CDR3 protein is CSAQTQLAGRTDTQYF. DNA for the CDR3: TGCAGTGCTCAAACTCAACTAGCGGGGCGCACAGATACGCAGTATTTT. V gene TRBV20-1 combines with J gene TRBJ2-3, with 10 bases aligning to TRBD2. V dropped 5 bases and J dropped 1; count of bases not matched to a gene: 9. The V gene's germline CDR1 is DFQATT and CDR2 SNEGSKA (reference sequence). This CDR3 has 16 amino acids.

The rearrangement links TRBV6-1 to TRBJ2-1, with D perhaps TRBD2 (6 bases). Germline assignment: CDR1 MNHNS and CDR2 SASEGT. V lost 2 bases and J 0 bases, leaving 11 bases between the germline ends. The CDR3 length is 16 residues. CDR3 region: CASSENYGGSYNEQFF. CDR3 in DNA: TGTGCCAGCAGTGAAAACTACGGGGGCTCCTACAATGAGCAGTTCTTC.